Described below is a single T cell receptor (beta chain) sequence and its context. Its antigen remains unidentified. UMIs were attached via template switching, each with a 6-nucleotide sample barcode. The cDNA of both the TCRalpha and TCRbeta chains was subjected to two nested PCRs of 16 and 9 cycles. TCRdb reprocessed the 5' RACE reads and keeps a single row for each CDR3 protein, giving no DNA. This sample's clone table lists about 43,000 distinct CDR3 sequences. The blood volume drawn from each donor was 2 to 3 ml. The data are from a study of monozygotic twins with inflammatory bowel disease. Study-wide points: The authors note that differing immunosuppressive treatments may have added variability to patient repertoires.

The germline CDR1 and CDR2 sequences are SGHKS and YYEKEE (reference sequence). The CDR3 is made up of 16 amino acids. V usage is TRBV5-5 and J usage is TRBJ2-3; the TRBD1 assignment by TCRdb is unverifiable without DNA. Material: blood. The TCR originated in a human donor with ulcerative colitis or Crohn's disease, or a healthy co-twin of an affected twin (not recorded which). The CDR3 reads CASSRSPQGGTDTQYF.